Below are 32 T cell receptor beta chains sequenced from a single sample in a study of T cells in Graves' hyperthyroidism and ophthalmopathy. The CDR3 regions of TCR beta were amplified from RNA transcripts. First-round RT-PCR targeting the TCR CDR3 was performed with the HTBI primer set. TCRdb independently ran MiXCR on the multiplex PCR reads; one entry per CDR3 protein. This sample has 700,000 to 950,000 distinct CDR3 sequences, with about a third found just once. The specimen was blood. The receptors were gathered from a woman aged 40 to 50 with Graves' hyperthyroidism.

This chain joins TRBV25-1 and TRBJ1-1; 7 bases fit TRBD1. V shed 8 bases and J 5 bases; nucleotides not matched to a gene: 14. The CDR3 runs 15 residues. CDR1 and CDR2 (germline): MGHDK, SYGVNS. Written as DNA, the CDR3 is TGTGCCAGCCGAAACCGACAGGGCTTTCAAACTGAAGCTTTCTTT. It translates to CASRNRQGFQTEAFF.

This clonotype was counted ten times or more. The junction departs from germline at one end; a sequencing error may be responsible. The chain uses TRBV7-3 and TRBJ2-2; D uncertain. The CDR3 has 14 amino acids. From germline, CDR1 is SGHTA and CDR2 FQGTGA. The chain's CDR3 is CASSPSTNTGELFF. CDR3 nucleotide sequence: TGCGCCAGCAGCCCCTCGACGAACACCGGGGAGCTGTTTTTT.

V gene TRBV11-2 combines with J gene TRBJ1-5; 9 positions agree with TRBD1. The CDR3 length is 15 residues. From germline, CDR1 is SGHAT and CDR2 FQNNGV. V lost 3 bases to trimming and J lost 6 bases; unmatched junction nucleotides: 6. The CDR3: CASSLGQGFGQPQHF. DNA of the CDR3: TGTGCCAGCAGCTTGGGACAGGGATTTGGTCAGCCCCAGCATTTT.

This clonotype was detected a few times. The genes are TRBV24-1 and TRBJ2-7; 9 bases fit TRBD1. Trimming cost V 11 bases and J 3 bases; bases outside gene matches: 16. Per germline, CDR1 KGHDR and CDR2 SFDVKD. The CDR3 is 16 amino acids. DNA for the CDR3: TGTGCCAGCAGCCGACAGGGGGGGGGGCCCAACTACGAGCAGTACTTC. Its translation is CASSRQGGGPNYEQYF.

This sequence joins TRBV11-1 and TRBJ2-1, with a weak D call TRBD2 (6 bases). With 5 bases removed from V and 12 bases from J, the gap between germline ends came to 14 bases. This CDR3 is built from 12 residues. Germline V CDR1 and CDR2: SGHAT, FQDESV (reference sequence). The CDR3 DNA is TGTGCCAGCAGCGAAGGAGGGTCGGGGCAGTTCTTC. This translates into CASSEGGSGQFF.

Notes on this clonotype: A much larger clone differs by one base, so this may be a read error. The rearrangement joins TRBV20-1 to TRBJ1-2, with D unclear. V was shortened by 1 base and J by 7 bases, with 7 bases between the two germline ends. The CDR3 spans 11 residues. Germline CDR1 reads DFQATT; CDR2 reads SNEGSKA (reference sequence). The CDR3 spells CSARGRVGYTF. The CDR3 DNA reads as TGCAGTGCTAGAGGAAGGGTTGGCTACACCTTC.

The chain is built from TRBV6-2 or TRBV6-3 and TRBJ2-7; D remains ambiguous. The length of the CDR3 is 16 residues. V gave up 6 bases and J gave up 2 bases, with 20 bases separating them. CDR1 and CDR2 from the germline V gene are MNHEY and SVGEGT. In nucleotides, the CDR3 is TGTGCCAGCAGCCGTGGCATCGGACCGTCACCCTACGAGCAGTACTTC. Translating gives CASSRGIGPSPYEQYF.

The rearrangement joins TRBV4-3 to TRBJ1-2; 8 positions agree with TRBD1. The V segment lost 4 bases and the J segment 4 bases; nucleotides outside the gene matches: 11. The CDR3 extends over 16 amino acids. CDR1 is LGHNA and CDR2 is YSLEER in the germline V gene. The CDR3 DNA is TGCGCCAGCAGCCGTGCGGGACAGGTTTGGGCCTATGGCTACACCTTC. Translation: CASSRAGQVWAYGYTF.

This clonotype has just a few counts. The V gene is TRBV6-5, the J gene TRBJ2-5; 9 bases align to TRBD2. J lost 2 bases, V lost 11 bases, and 9 bases had no gene match. The CDR3 totals 14 residues. The germline CDR1 and CDR2 sequences are MNHEY and SVGAGI. CDR3 DNA: TGTGCCGCCATGACTAGCGGATTTCAAGAGACCCAGTACTTC. Protein: CAAMTSGFQETQYF.

A note on this clonotype: One end of the junction does not line up with germline, which may come from a read error. The V gene is TRBV10-3, the J gene TRBJ1-6; TRBD1 matches at 7 bases. This CDR3 region has 18 residues. Looked up from germline, CDR1 is ENHRY and CDR2 is SYGVKD. The CDR3 sequence is CASSELPGARGLNSPLHF. Here the CDR3 DNA reads TGTGCCAGCAGTGAGCTCCCGGGGGCAAGGGGGCTTAATTCACCCCTCCACTTT.

The genes are TRBV5-1 and TRBJ2-7, with 10 bases fitting TRBD1. Germline assignment: CDR1 SGHRS and CDR2 YFSETQ. Trimming took 7 bases from V and 5 from J; bases not matched to a gene: 15. The CDR3 length is 16 residues. The CDR3 loop reads CASGRRDRGRGDEQYF. The CDR3 bases are TGCGCCAGCGGCCGCCGGGACAGGGGAAGGGGTGACGAGCAGTACTTC.

Regarding this clonotype: A clone one base away is much larger, so this may be a read error. This chain's CDR3 is CASADRGREETQYF. The CDR3 region has the DNA TGTGCCAGCGCGGACAGGGGGCGGGAAGAGACCCAGTACTTC. The rearrangement joins TRBV25-1 to TRBJ2-5; 11 positions match TRBD1. This CDR3 contains 14 residues. Trimming removed 8 bases from V and 3 bases from J; junction bases left unmatched: 5. In germline, CDR1 is MGHDK, CDR2 SYGVNS.

This clonotype was counted between two and nine times. A much larger clone lies a single base off, so this may be a read error. V usage is TRBV4-2 and J usage is TRBJ1-2; D possibly corresponds to TRBD1 (6 bases). There are 13 residues in the CDR3. The V gene lost 1 base and the J gene lost 4 bases, with 7 bases spanning the gap. CDR1 is LGHNA, CDR2 YNFKEQ, per germline. CDR3 DNA: TGTGCCAGCAGCCAAGCGGGGGCCTATGGCTACACCTTC. It encodes CASSQAGAYGYTF.

At least ten counts were recorded for this clonotype. This sequence joins TRBV19 and TRBJ1-4; 7 nucleotides agree with TRBD1. The CDR3 is 16 amino acids. The germline gives CDR1 LNHDA, CDR2 SQIVND (reference sequence). The V and J ends lost 3 bases and 0 bases, in that order; junction bases with no gene match: 4. CDR3 sequence: CASSMGQLATNEKLFF. The CDR3 nucleotides are TGTGCCAGTAGTATGGGACAGCTTGCAACTAATGAAAAACTGTTTTTT.

This chain connects TRBV3-2 to TRBJ1-2. TRBV3-2 is designated a pseudogene. CDR3 length: 15 residues. CDR3 residues: CASSQDLPGGYGYTF. CDR3 nucleotides: TGTGCCAGCAGCCAAGATCTGCCAGGCGGTTATGGCTACACCTTC.

This clonotype was seen a few times. The chain employs TRBV2 and TRBJ2-3; no definite D call. This CDR3 is 14 amino acids long. Germline V gene data show CDR1 as SNHLY and CDR2 as FYNNEI. The V end lost 11 bases, the J end lost 2 bases, and 17 bases lay between the germline ends. The CDR3 DNA reads TGTGCCTCAGCCCCACGCCGTTCCACAGATACGCAGTATTTT. It is translated as CASAPRRSTDTQYF.

This clonotype was seen more than once but under ten times. This chain joins TRBV29-1 and TRBJ1-1; weak D call: TRBD1 (5 bases). The CDR3 has 13 amino acids. V was pared by 6 bases and J by 1 base, with 12 bases between. The germline V gene has CDR1 SQVTM and CDR2 ANQGSEA. The CDR3 here is CSVSTGGNTEAFF. In DNA, the CDR3 is TGCAGCGTGTCGACGGGGGGGAACACTGAAGCTTTCTTT.

This clonotype has at least ten counts. The V and J genes are TRBV6-5 and TRBJ1-1; no clear D gene. CDR3 length equals 15 residues. V was pared by 0 bases and J by 0 bases, with 8 bases between. Looked up from germline, CDR1 is MNHEY and CDR2 is SVGAGI. CDR3 in amino acids: CASSYSAFMNTEAFF. The CDR3 DNA follows: TGTGCCAGCAGTTACTCGGCTTTCATGAACACTGAAGCTTTCTTT.

This clonotype was recorded at least ten times. This chain uses TRBV10-2 with TRBJ2-5; D is possibly TRBD1 or TRBD2 (6 bases each). V was shortened by 3 bases and J by 5 bases, with 13 bases between the two germline ends. Germline CDR1 WSHSY, CDR2 SAAADI. This CDR3 comprises 14 residues. The CDR3 loop is CASSDQGTWETQYF. The CDR3 coding sequence is TGCGCCAGCAGTGACCAGGGGACTTGGGAGACCCAGTACTTC.

The V gene is TRBV10-3, the J gene TRBJ2-5; D is perhaps TRBD2 (6 bases). Trimming left V 2 bases short and J 0 bases short, with 10 bases between. The germline CDR1 and CDR2 sequences are ENHRY and SYGVKD. CDR3 length: 15 amino acids. The CDR3 DNA follows: TGTGCCATCAGTGAGGTCCTAGCGAACCAAGAGACCCAGTACTTC. Translating it yields CAISEVLANQETQYF.

In its sample, this clonotype was seen a few times. The rearrangement links TRBV12-5 to TRBJ2-7; D might be TRBD2 (5 bases). Looked up from germline, CDR1 is LGHNT and CDR2 is FRNRAP. CDR3 length: 15 amino acids. V was trimmed by 2 bases and J by 3 bases, leaving 14 bases between them. CDR3 sequence: CASGLSGVGFYEQYF. The CDR3 nucleotides are TGTGCTAGTGGTTTGTCCGGGGTCGGCTTCTACGAGCAGTACTTC.

The table lists this clonotype with a few counts. CDR3 sequence: CATRQLSGTANTEAFF. The CDR3 DNA sequence: TGTGCCACCCGCCAGCTCTCCGGGACAGCGAACACTGAAGCTTTCTTT. This chain joins TRBV24-1 and TRBJ1-1, with 7 bases lining up with TRBD1. This CDR3 region has 16 residues. The V gene end was trimmed by 9 bases and the J gene end by 1 base; junction bases not matched to a gene: 13. Per germline, CDR1 KGHDR and CDR2 SFDVKD.

The chain recombines TRBV12-3 or TRBV12-4 with TRBJ1-1; weak D call: TRBD1 (6 bases). V lost 4 bases to trimming and J lost 2 bases, with 17 bases between them. The CDR3 length is 16 residues. The CDR3 coding sequence is TGTGCCAGCAGTTCCAACTTGACAGGTAGAAACACTGAAGCTTTCTTT. Translating gives CASSSNLTGRNTEAFF.

Points on this clonotype: A read error is possible here, since a much larger clone lies one base away. The chain is built from TRBV2 and TRBJ1-2, with D possibly being TRBD1 (6 bases). Germline CDR1 and CDR2: SNHLY and FYNNEI. This CDR3 spans 13 amino acids. CDR3 region: CASPRGTYYGHTF. In nucleotides, the CDR3 is TGTGCCAGCCCCAGGGGAACCTACTATGGCCACACCTTC.

Many counts were recorded for this clonotype. The chain is built from TRBV2 and TRBJ2-7, with D possibly TRBD2 on 5 matching bases. Trimming took 3 bases from V and 3 from J, leaving 12 bases between them. Germline assignment: CDR1 SNHLY and CDR2 FYNNEI. There are 14 residues in the CDR3. The CDR3, as DNA: TGTGCCAGCAGTGAGTGGCAGGCGGGCTACGAGCAGTACTTC. It encodes CASSEWQAGYEQYF.

The CDR3 reads CARFQGAPGNTIYF. In DNA form, the CDR3 reads TGCGCCAGGTTCCAGGGGGCGCCCGGAAACACCATATATTTT. The rearrangement uses TRBV5-1 and TRBJ1-3; 8 positions match TRBD1. From germline, CDR1 is SGHRS and CDR2 YFSETQ. The length of the CDR3 is 14 residues. Trimming took 8 bases from V and 4 from J; bases not matched to a gene: 8.

The V call is TRBV3-1, the J call TRBJ2-5; no clear D gene. Germline V gene sequence: CDR1 LGHDT, CDR2 YNNKEL (reference sequence). The V gene lost 1 base and the J gene lost 3 bases, with 9 bases spanning the gap. This CDR3 region has 14 residues. The CDR3: CASSQATVEETQYF. Here the CDR3 DNA reads TGTGCCAGCAGCCAAGCAACAGTGGAAGAGACCCAGTACTTC.

The table lists this clonotype with a few counts. The chain has TRBV6-2 or TRBV6-3 and TRBJ2-2, with D perhaps matching TRBD1 or TRBD2 (6 bases each). Germline CDR1 reads MNHEY; CDR2 reads SVGEGT. V lost 10 bases and J 6 bases, leaving 15 bases between the germline ends. The CDR3 has 13 amino acids. The CDR3 sequence: CATFSGEAGELFF. CDR3 bases: TGTGCCACCTTCTCAGGGGAGGCCGGGGAGCTGTTTTTT.

This chain joins TRBV5-6 and TRBJ2-7; TRBD1 matches 7 bases. The CDR3 runs to 16 residues. Germline assignment: CDR1 SGHDT and CDR2 YYEEEE. V lost 4 bases and J lost 0; bases outside the gene matches: 10. The CDR3 DNA reads as TGTGCCAGCAGCCTGAACAGGGGTCTTGGCTCCTACGAGCAGTACTTC. This encodes CASSLNRGLGSYEQYF.

About this clonotype: Since no conserved phenylalanine or tryptophan closes the CDR3, a read error is the likely cause. This chain uses TRBV20-1 with TRBJ2-6; 11 bases fit TRBD2. Germline V gives CDR1 DFQATT, CDR2 SNEGSKA (reference sequence). The CDR3 extends over 20 amino acids. Trimming removed 0 bases from V and 4 bases from J; junction bases left unmatched: 14. CDR3 loop: CSARDRGGTSGSRGANVLTL. DNA for the CDR3: TGCAGTGCTAGAGATCGGGGAGGGACTAGCGGATCAAGAGGGGCCAACGTCCTGACTCTC.

The V call is TRBV6-5, the J call TRBJ2-5; 12 bases line up with TRBD2. The J segment lost 4 bases and the V segment lost 6 bases, leaving 3 bases of the junction unmatched. This CDR3 is built from 14 residues. The germline gives CDR1 MNHEY, CDR2 SVGAGI. The CDR3 is CASRGGLAGETQYF. CDR3 in DNA: TGTGCCAGCAGAGGGGGACTAGCGGGAGAGACCCAGTACTTC.

This clonotype was observed a single time. The CDR3 does not end in the conserved phenylalanine or tryptophan, so this is likely a read error. The limits of the CDR3 on the DNA are not certain, so only TCRdb's listed CDR3 is given. The chain uses TRBV19 and TRBJ2-6. Germline-derived CDR1 and CDR2 are LNHDA and SQIVND (reference sequence). The CDR3 has 8 amino acids, counting both end residues. The CDR3 sequence is CASSIGTS.